The T cell receptor beta chain under discussion was sequenced for a study of T-cell memory formation after mild COVID-19. TCRdb re-analysed the 5' RACE reads in MiXCR, keeping a single row per CDR3 protein. This table has 180,000 or so distinct CDR3 sequences, roughly 11% appearing once. Between the trimmed V and J ends, which lost 3 bases and 4 bases, there was a span of 22 bases. Germline assignment: CDR1 KGHSH and CDR2 LQKENI. The CDR3 loop spans 18 amino acids. A note on this clonotype: As yet, its antigen is unknown.

Findings and limits, study-wide: The CD4+ clones that contracted clustered mainly within CM and EM, and the CD8+ clones concentrated in EMRA.

The sequencing input was PBMCs or a T cell subset sorted from them (not recorded which). The chain carries TRBV18 and TRBJ2-4; tentative D call: TRBD1 (6 bases). This TCR was sampled from a man younger than 35 who had mild COVID-19 (a few samples of this study predate the infection). Cell type and time point are not known. CDR3 coding DNA: TGTGCCAGCTCACCTAATCCCGGGGCGTCAGGGACAAAAAACATTCAGTACTTC. Protein product: CASSPNPGASGTKNIQYF.